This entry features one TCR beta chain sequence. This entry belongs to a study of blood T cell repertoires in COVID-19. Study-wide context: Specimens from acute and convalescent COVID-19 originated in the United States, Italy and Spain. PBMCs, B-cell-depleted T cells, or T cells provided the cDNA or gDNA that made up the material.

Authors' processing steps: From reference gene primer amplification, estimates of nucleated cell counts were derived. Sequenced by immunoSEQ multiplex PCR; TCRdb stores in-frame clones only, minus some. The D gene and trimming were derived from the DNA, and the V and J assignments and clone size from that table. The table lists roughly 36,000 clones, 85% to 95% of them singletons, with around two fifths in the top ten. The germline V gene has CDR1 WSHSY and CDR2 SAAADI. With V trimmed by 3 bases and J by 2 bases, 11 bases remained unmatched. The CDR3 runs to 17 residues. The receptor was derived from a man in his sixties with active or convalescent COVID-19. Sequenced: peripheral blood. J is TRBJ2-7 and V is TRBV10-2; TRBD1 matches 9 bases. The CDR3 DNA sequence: TGCGCCAGCAGTGAACCTCCCTGGGGGACAGGGACCTACGAGCAGTACTTC. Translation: CASSEPPWGTGTYEQYF.